The 24 T cell receptor beta chains below come from one sample, sequenced in a study of cytomegalovirus exposure and HLA in healthy donors. The PCR had 60 Vbeta and 13 Jbeta primers. Assay used: immunoSEQ multiplex PCR; TCRdb lists only in-frame clones, some missing. This table holds under 200,000 clones, approximately 78% found once. Sequenced material: PBMCs. The source is a woman aged 18-29 years in good health and CMV-seronegative.

The rearrangement links TRBV12-5 to TRBJ1-1; D gene unclear. Germline V gene lookup returns CDR1 LGHNT and CDR2 FRNRAP. V lost 0 bases and J 0 bases, leaving 11 bases between the germline ends. This CDR3 region has 16 residues. In DNA, the CDR3 is TGTGCTAGTGGTTTGGTTCCCAGCGGATTGAACACTGAAGCTTTCTTT. This encodes CASGLVPSGLNTEAFF. The full variable domain, completed using reference TRBV12-5 and TRBJ1-1, is DARVTQTPRHKVTEMGQEVTMRCQPILGHNTVFWYRQTMMQGLELLAYFRNRAPLDDSGMPKDRFSAEMPDATLATLKIQPSEPRDSAVYFCASGLVPSGLNTEAFFGQGTRLTVV.

V gene TRBV6-6 combines with J gene TRBJ1-5; no firm D call. The V and J ends lost 7 bases and 1 base respectively, with 11 bases between them. Germline V gene data show CDR1 as MNHNY and CDR2 as SVGAGI (reference sequence). The CDR3 has 14 residues. CDR3 loop: CASTPNSSNQPQHF. CDR3 DNA: TGTGCCAGCACCCCCAACAGCAGCAATCAGCCCCAGCATTTT.

The sample holds one count of this clone. V and J are TRBV21-1 and TRBJ1-5. TRBV21-1 is a known pseudogene. This CDR3 region has 15 residues. The CDR3: CASSKGGSGNQPQHF. In DNA, the CDR3 is TGTGCCAGCAGCAAAGGAGGGAGTGGCAATCAGCCCCAGCATTTT.

The V call is TRBV6-1, the J call TRBJ1-2; no reliable D call. The germline V gene encodes CDR1 MNHNS and CDR2 SASEGT. The CDR3 contains 19 residues. Trimming removed 3 bases at V and 4 bases at J, with 27 bases between. This chain's CDR3 is CASSETLGSRLIKSYGYTF. The CDR3 bases are TGTGCCAGCAGTGAGACCCTAGGGAGTAGACTCATAAAAAGCTATGGCTACACCTTC.

The chain has TRBV10-2 and TRBJ2-4; D is perhaps TRBD2 (6 bases). The CDR3 totals 16 residues. The germline CDR1 and CDR2 sequences are WSHSY and SAAADI. Trimming took off 3 bases at V and 7 bases at J, with 19 bases between the two ends. CDR3 sequence: CASSEVGGAAGNIQYF. The CDR3 DNA reads as TGCGCCAGCAGTGAAGTGGGGGGAGCGGCTGGTAACATTCAGTACTTC.

This clone was counted once. The genes are TRBV18 and TRBJ2-7; 11 bases fit TRBD2. The CDR3 consists of 16 residues. J was trimmed by 0 bases and V by 5 bases; bases with no gene match: 6. Germline CDR1 is KGHSH and CDR2 is LQKENI. CDR3 sequence (DNA): TGTGCCAGCTCAATGACTAGCGGGGATTACTCCTACGAGCAGTACTTC. It specifies CASSMTSGDYSYEQYF.

The V call is TRBV5-6, the J call TRBJ2-7, with TRBD1 matching 8 bases. V trimming: 0 bases; J trimming: 5 bases; junction bases outside the gene matches: 4. The CDR3 runs 14 residues. CDR1 and CDR2 from the germline V gene are SGHDT and YYEEEE. CDR3: CASSLGWTGHEQYF. For the CDR3, the DNA is TGTGCCAGCAGCTTGGGGTGGACAGGGCACGAGCAGTACTTC.

The chain links TRBV6-5 to TRBJ2-3; 10 bases match TRBD1. Germline loops: CDR1 MNHEY, CDR2 SVGAGI. V lost 6 bases, J lost 10 bases, and 4 bases stayed unmatched. CDR3 size: 12 residues. The CDR3 DNA sequence: TGTGCCAGCAGCCGGGGACAGGGGCCGCAGTATTTT. Protein sequence: CASSRGQGPQYF.

This clone is a singleton in its sample. This chain links TRBV2 with TRBJ2-5; 14 nucleotides align to TRBD2. J was trimmed by 4 bases and V by 7 bases; bases with no gene match: 8. Germline V CDR1 and CDR2: SNHLY, FYNNEI. CDR3 size: 16 residues. CDR3 region: CASKAGLAGGRETQYF. The CDR3 coding sequence is TGTGCCAGCAAGGCTGGACTAGCGGGAGGCAGAGAGACCCAGTACTTC. The whole variable domain, filled in from reference TRBV2 and TRBJ2-5, reads EPEVTQTPSHQVTQMGQEVILRCVPISNHLYFYWYRQILGQKVEFLVSFYNNEISEKSEIFDDQFSVERPDGSNFTLKIRSTKLEDSAMYFCASKAGLAGGRETQYFGPGTRLLVL.

This chain connects TRBV5-1 to TRBJ2-1, with 13 bases identical to TRBD2. V gave up 4 bases and J gave up 4 bases; unmatched junction bases: 5. The CDR3 totals 16 residues. Germline V lookup: CDR1 SGHRS, CDR2 YFSETQ. The CDR3 loop is CASSLTSGRVYNEQFF. The CDR3 bases are TGCGCCAGCAGCCTCACTAGCGGGAGGGTATACAATGAGCAGTTCTTC.

V gene TRBV16 combines with J gene TRBJ2-5, with a possible D match to TRBD1 (6 bases). Germline V lookup: CDR1 KGHSY, CDR2 FQNENV. This CDR3 has 15 residues. V dropped 2 bases and J dropped 2 bases, with 12 bases sitting between them. CDR3 sequence reads: CASSQVGGPQETQYF. CDR3 sequence (DNA): TGTGCCAGCAGCCAAGTTGGGGGCCCGCAAGAGACCCAGTACTTC.

This clone was detected only once. The junction shows a germline mismatch at one end, possibly a read error. The chain recombines TRBV6-1 with TRBJ2-1; D not certain. This CDR3 comprises 15 residues. Germline CDR1 MNHNS, CDR2 SASEGT. The CDR3 is CASSVEPGTYSEQFF. The CDR3 DNA reads TGTGCCAGCAGTGTCGAGCCAGGAACCTACAGTGAGCAGTTCTTC.

The chain employs TRBV7-3 and TRBJ2-2; weak D call: TRBD2 (5 bases). With 0 bases removed from V and 0 bases from J, the gap between germline ends came to 8 bases. The germline gives CDR1 SGHTA, CDR2 FQGTGA. The CDR3 consists of 16 residues. DNA of the CDR3: TGTGCCAGCAGCTTAACGGGAGCTACGAACACCGGGGAGCTGTTTTTT. It translates to CASSLTGATNTGELFF.

The J gene is TRBJ1-1, the V gene TRBV20-1; D possibly corresponds to TRBD1 (6 bases). The CDR3 runs to 11 residues. V gave up 5 bases and J gave up 10 bases, with 14 bases separating them. Germline V gene data show CDR1 as DFQATT and CDR2 as SNEGSKA (reference sequence). CDR3 amino acids: CSARLGGVAFF. CDR3 DNA sequence: TGCAGTGCTCGGCTAGGGGGAGTAGCTTTCTTT.

V usage is TRBV28 and J usage is TRBJ1-5; 11 bases fit TRBD1. Germline V CDR1 and CDR2: MDHEN, SYDVKM. V was pared by 6 bases and J by 5 bases, with 6 bases of the junction left unmatched. The CDR3 has 15 residues. The CDR3 DNA reads as TGTGCCAGCAGCTTGGACAGGGGGCTGGATCAGCCCCAGCATTTT. Translating it yields CASSLDRGLDQPQHF.

The chain recombines TRBV5-5 with TRBJ2-6; 8 bases agree with TRBD1. CDR1 is SGHKS and CDR2 is YYEKEE in the germline V gene (reference sequence). The CDR3 sequence is 17 residues long. The ends lost 4 bases at V and 0 bases at J; junction bases unmatched: 6. For the CDR3, the DNA is TGTGCCAGCAGCAGGGGACAGGCGGGCTCTGGGGCCAACGTCCTGACTTTC. Its protein is CASSRGQAGSGANVLTF.

This clone was seen a handful of times. The DNA of the CDR3 is TGCAGCGTTGTAAGGGGAGGTGTGAACACTGAAGCTTTCTTT. Translation gives CSVVRGGVNTEAFF. The chain has TRBV29-1 and TRBJ1-1, with a tentative D call TRBD1 (5 bases). Trimming removed 4 bases from V and 0 bases from J, with 12 bases in between. The CDR3 extends over 14 amino acids. Germline CDR1 is SQVTM and CDR2 is ANQGSEA. Full variable domain (rest looked up from reference TRBV29-1 and TRBJ1-1): SAVISQKPSRDICQRGTSLTIQCQVDSQVTMMFWYRQQPGQSLTLIATANQGSEATYESGFVIDKFPISRPNLTFSTLTVSNMSPEDSSIYLCSVVRGGVNTEAFFGQGTRLTVV.

This clone was observed once. The chain has TRBV4-1 and TRBJ2-3; TRBD2 aligns across 14 bases. The germline V gene has CDR1 MGHRA and CDR2 YSYEKL. The CDR3 extends over 15 amino acids. Unmatched junction bases numbered 1, after V lost 4 bases and J lost 4 bases. The CDR3 coding sequence is TGCGCCAGCAGCCCGGGACTAGCGGGAGCAGATACGCAGTATTTT. The encoded protein is CASSPGLAGADTQYF.

Here the CDR3 reads CASSQVTSGNNEQFF. In DNA, the CDR3 is TGTGCCAGCAGCCAAGTTACTAGCGGAAACAATGAGCAGTTCTTC. The chain carries TRBV4-2 and TRBJ2-1; 8 bases align to TRBD2. The CDR3 runs to 15 residues. The V gene's germline CDR1 is LGHNA and CDR2 YNFKEQ. J was trimmed by 5 bases and V by 1 base; bases with no gene match: 4.

The chain has TRBV29-1 and TRBJ2-3; a possible D gene is TRBD2 (6 bases). CDR1 and CDR2 (germline): SQVTM, ANQGSEA. CDR3 size: 14 residues. V lost 4 bases, J lost 1 base, and 12 bases lay in between. The CDR3 sequence: CSVVGGAGTDTQYF. The CDR3 bases are TGCAGCGTTGTAGGCGGGGCAGGCACAGATACGCAGTATTTT.

The rearrangement joins TRBV7-9 to TRBJ2-5; TRBD1 aligns across 7 bases. The assigned J gene may be wrong: the sequence end matches TRBJ2-7 better. The CDR3 contains 15 residues. Germline lookup yields CDR1 SEHNR and CDR2 FQNEAQ (reference sequence). The DNA for the CDR3 is TGTGCCAGCCGAGGGGCAGGGGGTCTCACCTACGAGCAGTACTTC. It is translated as CASRGAGGLTYEQYF.

The chain carries TRBV6-1 and TRBJ2-5; possible D gene TRBD2, 6 bases. The end of the DNA aligns better with TRBJ2-7, so the J call may be wrong. Germline CDR1 MNHNS, CDR2 SASEGT. The CDR3 is 11 amino acids. CDR3 coding DNA: TGTGCCAGCAGGGAGGGTGGCGAGCAGTACTTC. It encodes CASREGGEQYF.

The chain joins TRBV6-5 to TRBJ1-5; perhaps TRBD1 as D (5 bases). The V end was cut by 8 bases, the J end by 6 bases, with 20 bases between. Germline V gene lookup returns CDR1 MNHEY and CDR2 SVGAGI. This CDR3 comprises 15 residues. CDR3 sequence reads: CASSTTQGHGQPQHF. The CDR3 coding sequence is TGTGCCAGCTCCACCACGCAGGGTCACGGTCAGCCCCAGCATTTT.

The gene calls are TRBV5-1 and TRBJ2-5; 7 bases agree with TRBD2. CDR1 and CDR2 (germline): SGHRS, YFSETQ. The CDR3 extends over 17 amino acids. V dropped 0 bases and J dropped 4; count of bases not matched to a gene: 12. The CDR3 DNA sequence: TGCGCCAGCAGCTTGGAAGGCGGGAGTTCAGGCCGAGAGACCCAGTACTTC. It is translated as CASSLEGGSSGRETQYF. Based on the CDR3 plus reference TRBV5-1 and TRBJ2-5, the full variable domain is KAGVTQTPRYLIKTRGQQVTLSCSPISGHRSVSWYQQTPGQGLQFLFEYFSETQRNKGNFPGRFSGRQFSNSRSEMNVSTLELGDSALYLCASSLEGGSSGRETQYFGPGTRLLVL.